This T cell receptor (beta chain) comes out of a study of identical twins. TCRdb reprocessed the 5' RACE reads with MiXCR, giving one entry per CDR3 protein. The sample has about 700,000 distinct CDR3 sequences, roughly 6.2% seen once; the top ten hold around 1.9%. This CDR3 region has 16 residues. Germline assignment: CDR1 MNHEY and CDR2 SMNVEV (reference sequence). V lost 2 bases and J lost 3, with 14 bases in between. The sequence derives from a man younger than 30 in good health. Source material: naive T cells sorted from blood. The chain combines TRBV27 with TRBJ2-1; D is perhaps TRBD1 or TRBD2 (5 bases each). The CDR3 region has the DNA TGTGCCAGCAGTTTAAGGGACGCCTGGAGCTACAATGAGCAGTTCTTC. Translating gives CASSLRDAWSYNEQFF.